Each of the 11 T cell receptor beta chains below was sequenced from the same sample in a study of Graves' ophthalmopathy and Graves' hyperthyroidism. Scientists amplified the TCR beta CDR3 regions from RNA transcripts. First-round RT-PCR used HTBI primers; second-round multiplex PCR followed. TCRdb passed the multiplex PCR reads through MiXCR, listing each CDR3 protein once. The table lists over a million distinct CDR3 sequences, about 40% of them singletons. The sample comprised peripheral blood or thyroid tissue (not recorded which). The receptor source for this set is an adult man with Graves' hyperthyroidism.

This clonotype was observed many times. The chain couples TRBV7-9 to TRBJ1-6; D gene uncertain. With 5 bases removed from V and 8 bases from J, the gap between germline ends came to 25 bases. This CDR3 region has 18 residues. CDR1 and CDR2 (germline): SEHNR, FQNEAQ (reference sequence). CDR3: CASSPDLGFGLRHSPLHF. As DNA, the CDR3 is TGTGCCAGCAGCCCAGACCTCGGGTTCGGCCTTCGACATTCACCCCTCCACTTT.

This clonotype was recorded many times. The V gene is TRBV10-2, the J gene TRBJ2-7, with 9 bases identical to TRBD1. Germline CDR1 WSHSY, CDR2 SAAADI. V shed 3 bases, J shed 3 bases, and the junction held 3 bases outside the gene matches. This CDR3 contains 14 residues. The CDR3 loop reads CASSEDRGDYEQYF. In nucleotides, the CDR3 is TGCGCCAGCAGTGAAGACAGGGGGGACTACGAGCAGTACTTC.

Only a few counts were recorded for this clonotype. The chain employs TRBV6-5 and TRBJ1-4; 9 positions agree with TRBD1. This CDR3 is 15 amino acids long. J lost 6 bases, V lost 7 bases, and 9 bases had no gene match. Germline V gene sequence: CDR1 MNHEY, CDR2 SVGAGI. CDR3 nucleotide sequence: TGTGCCAGCATGAGAACCGGGACAGGGTATGAAAAACTGTTTTTT. It codes for CASMRTGTGYEKLFF.

This clonotype appeared once. The chain has TRBV12-3 or TRBV12-4 and TRBJ1-5, with TRBD1 as a possible D gene (6 bases). Trimming shortened V by 7 bases and J by 3 bases, and 16 bases separated the two germline ends. This CDR3 has 15 amino acids. The CDR3 DNA reads as TGTGCCAGCACCATGACAGGTAGATACAATCAGCCCCAGCATTTT. Its protein is CASTMTGRYNQPQHF.

This clonotype appeared many times. This chain uses TRBV7-9 with TRBJ2-5; 10 bases are shared with TRBD1. Germline CDR1 reads SEHNR; CDR2 reads FQNEAQ (reference sequence). The trim removed 5 bases at V and 5 bases at J, leaving 14 bases unmatched. This CDR3 region has 17 residues. The CDR3 reads CASSPRTGGGNKETQYF. The CDR3 DNA follows: TGTGCCAGCAGCCCGAGGACAGGGGGAGGTAATAAGGAGACCCAGTACTTC.

About this clonotype itself: With a much larger clone just one base away, this may be a read error. CDR3 loop: CSARTDRDNSPPHF. CDR3 nucleotides: TGCAGTGCCCGAACCGACAGGGATAATTCACCCCCCCACTTT. The V gene is TRBV20-1, the J gene TRBJ1-6; 7 nucleotides match TRBD1. CDR3 length equals 14 residues. CDR1 DFQATT and CDR2 SNEGSKA come from the germline V gene (reference sequence).

The gene calls are TRBV7-9 and TRBJ1-1; TRBD1 matches at 10 bases. The CDR3 is made up of 15 amino acids. Germline V lookup: CDR1 SEHNR, CDR2 FQNEAQ (reference sequence). After removal of 5 bases from V and 1 base from J, the junction contained 4 bases not matched to a gene. The CDR3 DNA reads TGTGCCAGCAGCACCGGACAGGGGGGGAACACTGAAGCTTTCTTT. This encodes CASSTGQGGNTEAFF.

This clonotype was observed a few times. The rearrangement links TRBV7-2 to TRBJ2-7; 8 bases map to TRBD1. J was trimmed by 4 bases and V by 6 bases; bases with no gene match: 8. Germline-derived CDR1 and CDR2 are SGHTA and FQGNSA. The CDR3 extends over 14 amino acids. CDR3 nucleotides: TGTGCCAGCAGTTTCCCGGACAGGGAGTACGAGCAGTACTTC. Encoded protein: CASSFPDREYEQYF. Using reference TRBV7-2 and TRBJ2-7 for the parts outside the CDR3, the full variable domain is GAGVSQSPSNKVTEKGKDVELRCDPISGHTALYWYRQSLGQGLEFLIYFQGNSAPDKSGLPSDRFSAERTGGSVSTLTIQRTQQEDSAVYLCASSFPDREYEQYFGPGTRLTVT.

The CDR3 is CSAREVSNQPQHF. The DNA for the CDR3 is TGCAGTGCTAGAGAGGTCAGCAATCAGCCCCAGCATTTT. The rearrangement uses TRBV20-1 and TRBJ1-5; no definite D call. Between the trimmed V and J ends, which lost 0 bases and 1 base, there was a span of 4 bases. The CDR3 loop spans 13 amino acids. Germline loops: CDR1 DFQATT, CDR2 SNEGSKA (reference sequence).

V and J are TRBV29-1 and TRBJ2-7, with 7 nucleotides matching TRBD1. Unmatched junction bases numbered 7, after V lost 6 bases and J lost 5 bases. Germline V CDR1 and CDR2: SQVTM, ANQGSEA. The CDR3 has 12 residues. This CDR3 is CSVQQGSHEQYF. The CDR3 DNA follows: TGCAGCGTACAACAGGGGTCCCACGAGCAGTACTTC.

The CDR3: CSARDRGAPDTQYF. The CDR3 DNA follows: TGCAGCGCCCGAGACAGGGGTGCCCCAGATACGCAGTATTTT. The chain uses TRBV29-1 and TRBJ2-3; TRBD1 matches at 8 bases. V lost 7 bases and J lost 4; bases outside the gene matches: 10. CDR1 and CDR2 from the germline V gene are SQVTM and ANQGSEA. The CDR3 sequence is 14 residues long.